This TCR beta chain originates from a study of radiation and T cells in renal cell carcinoma. This table comes from immunoSEQ multiplex PCR, and its TCRdb copy is limited to in-frame clones, with some not included. Among about 15,000 clones listed, around 65% were seen once. Described treatment: 15 Gy SBRT to primary tumor, nephrectomy 4 weeks later. The source was tumor tissue, collected from a patient whose treatment included radiotherapy and nephrectomy. This sequence originates from a woman aged 70-85 years with renal cell carcinoma.

The CDR3 is CASRRTEQAYNEQFF. CDR3 nucleotides: TGTGCCAGCAGGCGAACCGAGCAGGCCTACAATGAGCAGTTCTTC. This chain connects TRBV6-5 to TRBJ2-1, with D uncertain. The germline CDR1 and CDR2 sequences are MNHEY and SVGAGI. Trimming removed 6 bases from V and 2 bases from J, with 14 bases in between. The CDR3 length is 15 residues.